Described below is a single T cell receptor beta chain sequence and its context. No antigen is known for it. This sample was taken from a study of shared clonotypes between healthy human individuals. Study observations and caveats: Naive subsets typically showed greater estimated richness than memory subsets. Unshared clonotypes carried lower generation probabilities than those common to all four donors. Naive CD4 clonotypes overlapped across a handful of donors at approximately 4.5%.

The method was immunoSEQ multiplex PCR; TCRdb's version includes in-frame clones alone and lacks a portion of them. The data hold around 1.9 million clones, with around 93% observed a single time. CD8 cells classed as naive were CD45RO-negative and positively selected for CCR7, excluding terminally differentiated effector memory CD45RA+ cells. Recent vaccinations or acute infections were absent in the healthy HIV-negative adult donors. V gave up 4 bases and J gave up 1 base; unmatched junction bases: 10. The CDR3 is 16 amino acids. Per germline, CDR1 SGDLS and CDR2 YYNGEE. Sequenced sample: naive CD8+ T cells from PBMCs. This receptor was identified in a man aged 18 to 29 in good health. Some clones in this sample may be carry-over from other donors' samples. The rearrangement links TRBV9 to TRBJ2-7; 8 bases map to TRBD2. CDR3 sequence (DNA): TGTGCCAGCAGCTCCTCCGGGGGGGGCGCGTCCTACGAGCAGTACTTC. This gives the protein CASSSSGGGASYEQYF.